This T cell receptor (beta chain) was identified during a study of cytomegalovirus exposure and HLA in healthy donors. Germline lookup yields CDR1 LGHNT and CDR2 FRNRAP. The V gene lost 5 bases and the J gene lost 0 bases, with 6 bases spanning the gap. The CDR3 has 13 residues. The study ran its PCR with 60 Vbeta and 13 Jbeta primers. As processed by the authors: It was a later analysis that counted 79 million or so unique TCR beta chains, of which 9 million to 13 million were shared. Method: immunoSEQ multiplex PCR; TCRdb's copy keeps in-frame clones and lacks some. The V and J calls and clone size are taken from that table; D and trimming were inferred from the DNA. The data hold nearly 110,000 clones, with around 77% observed a single time.

This chain links TRBV12-5 with TRBJ2-3, with D perhaps matching TRBD2 (6 bases). The sequence was obtained from a male donor in good health and CMV-seronegative. The material sequenced was PBMCs. CDR3 sequence: CASGGTSTDTQYF. The CDR3 DNA reads as TGTGCTAGTGGTGGGACTAGCACAGATACGCAGTATTTT.